The present entry profiles one T cell receptor (beta chain) with its context. These data belong to a study of blood T cell repertoires in COVID-19. On the study more broadly: There were acute and convalescent COVID-19 samples, and they came from the United States, Italy and Spain.

In the original workflow: The assay estimated nucleated cells by amplifying reference gene primers. Data came from immunoSEQ multiplex PCR; TCRdb stores just in-frame clones and leaves some out. That table furnishes V, J and clone size, whereas the DNA furnished D and trimming. Of over 200,000 clones listed, around 90% are singletons. This receptor was taken from a man in his thirties or forties with COVID-19, enrolled during active disease. The specimen was peripheral blood.

The CDR3 nucleotides read TGTGCCAGTAGTATTGAAGCGGGAGTCGGGTACGAGCAGTACTTC. It encodes CASSIEAGVGYEQYF. This chain joins TRBV19 and TRBJ2-7; the match to TRBD2 covers 8 bases. CDR1 and CDR2 from the germline V gene are LNHDA and SQIVND (reference sequence). The CDR3 is 15 amino acids. J gave up 4 bases and V 3 bases, and 8 bases lay outside the gene matches.